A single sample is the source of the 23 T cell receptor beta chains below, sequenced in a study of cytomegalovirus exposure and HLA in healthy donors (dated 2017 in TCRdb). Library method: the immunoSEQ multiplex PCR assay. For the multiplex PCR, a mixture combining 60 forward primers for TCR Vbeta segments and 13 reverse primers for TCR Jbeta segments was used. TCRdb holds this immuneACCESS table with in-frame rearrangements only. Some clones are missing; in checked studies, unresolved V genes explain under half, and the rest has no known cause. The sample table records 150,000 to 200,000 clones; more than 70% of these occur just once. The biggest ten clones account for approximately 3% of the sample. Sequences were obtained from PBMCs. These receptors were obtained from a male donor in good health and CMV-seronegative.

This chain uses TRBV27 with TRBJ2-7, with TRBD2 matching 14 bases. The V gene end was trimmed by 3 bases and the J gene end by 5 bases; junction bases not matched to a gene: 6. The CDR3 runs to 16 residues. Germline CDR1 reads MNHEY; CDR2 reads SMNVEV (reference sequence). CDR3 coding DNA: TGTGCCAGCAGTTTCTCCCTGACTAGCGGGAGGGACGAGCAGTACTTC. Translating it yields CASSFSLTSGRDEQYF.

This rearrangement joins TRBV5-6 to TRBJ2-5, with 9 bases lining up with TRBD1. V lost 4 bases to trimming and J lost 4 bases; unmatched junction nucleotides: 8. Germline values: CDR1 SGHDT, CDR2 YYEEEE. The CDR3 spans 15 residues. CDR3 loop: CASSQPGQGLETQYF. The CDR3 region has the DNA TGTGCCAGCAGCCAACCGGGACAGGGTCTAGAGACCCAGTACTTC.

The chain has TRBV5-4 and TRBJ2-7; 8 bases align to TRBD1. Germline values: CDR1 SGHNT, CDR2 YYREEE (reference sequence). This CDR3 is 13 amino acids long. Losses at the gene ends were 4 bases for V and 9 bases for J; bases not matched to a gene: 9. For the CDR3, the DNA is TGTGCCAGCAGCATGACAGGGGACGTTCGGCAGTACTTC. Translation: CASSMTGDVRQYF.

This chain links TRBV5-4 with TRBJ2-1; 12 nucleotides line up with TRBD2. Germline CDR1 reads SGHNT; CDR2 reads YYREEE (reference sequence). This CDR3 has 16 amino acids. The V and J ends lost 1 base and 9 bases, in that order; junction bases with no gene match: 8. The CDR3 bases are TGTGCCAGCAGCTTGATGGGTCTAGCGGGAGGGGGTGAGCAGTTCTTC. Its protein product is CASSLMGLAGGGEQFF.

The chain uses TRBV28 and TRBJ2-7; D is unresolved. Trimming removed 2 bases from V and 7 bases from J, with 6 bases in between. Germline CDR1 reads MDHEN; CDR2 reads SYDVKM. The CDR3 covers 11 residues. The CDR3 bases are TGTGCCAGCAGTTTAATCAGGGAGCAGTACTTC. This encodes CASSLIREQYF.

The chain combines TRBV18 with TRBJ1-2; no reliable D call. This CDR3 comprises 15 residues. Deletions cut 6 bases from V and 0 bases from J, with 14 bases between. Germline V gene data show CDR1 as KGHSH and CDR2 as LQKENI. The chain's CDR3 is CASSHRVGANYGYTF. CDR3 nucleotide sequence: TGTGCCAGCTCGCATAGAGTCGGAGCTAACTATGGCTACACCTTC.

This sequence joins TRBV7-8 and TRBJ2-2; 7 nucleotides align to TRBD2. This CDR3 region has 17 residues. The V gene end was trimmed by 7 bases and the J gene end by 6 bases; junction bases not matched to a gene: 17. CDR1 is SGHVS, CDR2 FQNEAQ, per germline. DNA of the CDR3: TGTGCCAGCACCCCTCCTTTGGGGAGGGAATTTGCCGGGGAGCTGTTTTTT. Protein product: CASTPPLGREFAGELFF.

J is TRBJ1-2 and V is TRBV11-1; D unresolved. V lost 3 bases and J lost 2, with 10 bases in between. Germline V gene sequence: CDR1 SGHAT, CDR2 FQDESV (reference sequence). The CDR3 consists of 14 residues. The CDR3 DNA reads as TGTGCCAGCAGCTTTTCGGACTTAAACTATGGCTACACCTTC. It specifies CASSFSDLNYGYTF.

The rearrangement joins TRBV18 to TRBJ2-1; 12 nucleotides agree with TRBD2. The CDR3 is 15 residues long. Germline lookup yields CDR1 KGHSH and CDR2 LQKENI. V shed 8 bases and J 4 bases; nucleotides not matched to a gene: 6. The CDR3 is CASTTSGGTYNEQFF. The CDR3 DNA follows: TGTGCCAGCACGACTAGCGGGGGAACTTACAATGAGCAGTTCTTC.

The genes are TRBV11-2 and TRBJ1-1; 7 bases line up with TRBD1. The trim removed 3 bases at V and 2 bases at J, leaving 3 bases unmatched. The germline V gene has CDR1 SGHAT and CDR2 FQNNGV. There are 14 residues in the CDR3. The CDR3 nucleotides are TGTGCCAGCAGCTTGCAGGGGGTAAACACTGAAGCTTTCTTT. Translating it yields CASSLQGVNTEAFF.

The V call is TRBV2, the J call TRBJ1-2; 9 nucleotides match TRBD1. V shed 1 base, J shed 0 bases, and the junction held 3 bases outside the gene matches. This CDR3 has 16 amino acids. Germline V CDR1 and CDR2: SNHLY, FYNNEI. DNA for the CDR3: TGTGCCAGCAGTGAAGGGGACAGGGCAGCTAACTATGGCTACACCTTC. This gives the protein CASSEGDRAANYGYTF.

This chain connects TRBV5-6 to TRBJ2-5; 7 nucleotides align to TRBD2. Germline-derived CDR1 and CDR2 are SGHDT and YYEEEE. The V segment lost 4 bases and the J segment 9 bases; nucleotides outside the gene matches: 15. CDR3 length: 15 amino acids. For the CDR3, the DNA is TGTGCCAGCAGCAGCGGGGCGGAAACCTCGGGGGCCCAGTACTTC. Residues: CASSSGAETSGAQYF.

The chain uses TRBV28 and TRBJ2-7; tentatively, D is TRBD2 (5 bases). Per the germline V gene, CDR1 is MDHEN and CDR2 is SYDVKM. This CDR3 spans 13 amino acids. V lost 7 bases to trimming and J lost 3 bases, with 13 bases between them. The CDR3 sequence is CASNRRNFYEQYF. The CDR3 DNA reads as TGTGCCAGCAATAGGAGGAACTTCTACGAGCAGTACTTC.

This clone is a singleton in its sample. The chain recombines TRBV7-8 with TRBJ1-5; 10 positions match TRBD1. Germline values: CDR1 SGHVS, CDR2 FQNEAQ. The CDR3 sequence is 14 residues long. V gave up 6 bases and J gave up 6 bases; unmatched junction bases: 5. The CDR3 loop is CASRGGTGVQPQHF. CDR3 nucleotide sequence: TGTGCCAGCAGGGGGGGGACAGGGGTTCAGCCCCAGCATTTT. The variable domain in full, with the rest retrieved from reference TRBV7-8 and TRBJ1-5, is GAGVSQSPRYKVAKRGQDVALRCDPISGHVSLFWYQQALGQGPEFLTYFQNEAQLDKSGLPSDRFFAERPEGSVSTLKIQRTQQEDSAVYLCASRGGTGVQPQHFGDGTRLSIL.

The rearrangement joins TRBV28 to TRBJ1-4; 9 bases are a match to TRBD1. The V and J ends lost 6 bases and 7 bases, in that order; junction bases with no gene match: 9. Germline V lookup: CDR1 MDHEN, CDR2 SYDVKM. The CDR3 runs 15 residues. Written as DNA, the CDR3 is TGTGCCAGCAGACAAACAGGGGGCTCGGGTGAAAAACTGTTTTTT. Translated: CASRQTGGSGEKLFF. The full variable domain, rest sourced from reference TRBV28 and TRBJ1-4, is DVKVTQSSRYLVKRTGEKVFLECVQDMDHENMFWYRQDPGLGLRLIYFSYDVKMKEKGDIPEGYSVSREKKERFSLILESASTNQTSMYLCASRQTGGSGEKLFFGSGTQLSVL.

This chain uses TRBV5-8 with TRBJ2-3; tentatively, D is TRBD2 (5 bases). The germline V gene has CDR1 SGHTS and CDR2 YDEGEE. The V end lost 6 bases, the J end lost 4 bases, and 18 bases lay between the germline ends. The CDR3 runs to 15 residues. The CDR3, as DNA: TGTGCCAGCAACCAACCGGACTTCCCGCCAGATACGCAGTATTTT. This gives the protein CASNQPDFPPDTQYF.

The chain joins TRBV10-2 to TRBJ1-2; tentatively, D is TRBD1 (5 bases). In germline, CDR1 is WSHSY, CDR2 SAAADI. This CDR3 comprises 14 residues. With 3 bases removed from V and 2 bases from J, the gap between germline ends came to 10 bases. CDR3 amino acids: CASSDSQVNYGYTF. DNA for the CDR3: TGCGCCAGCAGTGACTCACAGGTGAACTATGGCTACACCTTC.

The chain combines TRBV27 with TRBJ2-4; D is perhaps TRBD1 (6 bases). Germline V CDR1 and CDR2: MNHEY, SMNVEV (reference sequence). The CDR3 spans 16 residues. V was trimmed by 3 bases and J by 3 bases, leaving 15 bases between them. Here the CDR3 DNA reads TGTGCCAGCAGTTTGATACAGGGCGAGTTCAAAAACATTCAGTACTTC. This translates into CASSLIQGEFKNIQYF.

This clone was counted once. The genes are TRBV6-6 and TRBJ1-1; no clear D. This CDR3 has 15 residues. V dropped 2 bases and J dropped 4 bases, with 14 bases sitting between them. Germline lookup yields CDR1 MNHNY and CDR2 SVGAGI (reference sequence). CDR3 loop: CASSYGPGWGTEAFF. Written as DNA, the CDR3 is TGTGCCAGCAGTTACGGGCCGGGATGGGGCACTGAAGCTTTCTTT.

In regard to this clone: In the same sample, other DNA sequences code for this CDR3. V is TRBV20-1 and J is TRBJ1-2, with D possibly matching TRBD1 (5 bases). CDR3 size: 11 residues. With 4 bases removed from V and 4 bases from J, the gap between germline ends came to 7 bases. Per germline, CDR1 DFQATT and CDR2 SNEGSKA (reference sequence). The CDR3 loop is CSATDSYGYTF. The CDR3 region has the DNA TGCAGTGCTACCGACAGCTATGGCTACACCTTC.

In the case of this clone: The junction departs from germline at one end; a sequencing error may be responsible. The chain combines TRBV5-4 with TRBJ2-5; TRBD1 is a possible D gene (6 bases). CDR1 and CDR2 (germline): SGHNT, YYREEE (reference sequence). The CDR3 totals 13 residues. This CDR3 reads CASRLDSQETQYF. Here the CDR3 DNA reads TGTGCCAGCAGATTGGACAGCCAAGAGACCCAGTACTTC.

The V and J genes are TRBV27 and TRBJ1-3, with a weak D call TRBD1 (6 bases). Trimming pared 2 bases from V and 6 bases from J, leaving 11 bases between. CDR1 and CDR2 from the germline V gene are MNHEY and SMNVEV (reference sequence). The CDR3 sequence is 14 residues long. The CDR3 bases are TGTGCCAGCAGTTTAAAGGGGGTTCCAAACACCATATATTTT. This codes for CASSLKGVPNTIYF.

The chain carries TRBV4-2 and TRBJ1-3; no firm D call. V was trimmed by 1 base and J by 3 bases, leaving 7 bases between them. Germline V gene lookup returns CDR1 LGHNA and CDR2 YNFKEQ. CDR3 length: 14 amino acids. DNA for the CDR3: TGTGCCAGCAGCCAAGGAGTAGATGGAAACACCATATATTTT. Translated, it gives CASSQGVDGNTIYF.